The 3 T cell receptor beta chains reported below all come from one sample, sequenced in a study of blood T cell repertoires in COVID-19. Here immunoSEQ multiplex PCR was the method, and the copy in TCRdb shows in-frame clones only, minus some. The repertoire holds around 38,000 clones, with 89% as singletons. The sequencing sample was made of peripheral blood. The receptors stem from a human donor in a cohort sampled during active COVID-19.

The chain has TRBV7-9 and TRBJ2-2; TRBD2 agrees at 7 bases. This CDR3 region has 16 residues. CDR1 is SEHNR, CDR2 FQNEAQ, per germline (reference sequence). The ends lost 1 base at V and 0 bases at J; junction bases unmatched: 2. For the CDR3, the DNA is TGTGCCAGCAGCTTAGTTCTAGCGGCGAACACCGGGGAGCTGTTTTTT. Protein sequence: CASSLVLAANTGELFF.

The rearrangement uses TRBV9 and TRBJ1-2; D gene unclear. V was clipped by 0 bases and J by 2 bases, with 8 bases between them. This CDR3 has 14 amino acids. Germline CDR1 is SGDLS and CDR2 is YYNGEE. CDR3 amino acids: CASSVGPENYGYTF. Here the CDR3 DNA reads TGTGCCAGCAGCGTAGGGCCGGAGAACTATGGCTACACCTTC.

V and J are TRBV5-1 and TRBJ2-1; 7 bases match TRBD2. V trimming: 7 bases; J trimming: 0 bases; junction bases outside the gene matches: 10. The CDR3 is 16 amino acids. Germline V gene data show CDR1 as SGHRS and CDR2 as YFSETQ. CDR3 DNA: TGCGCCAGCTCTGTGCACGGCGGGAGCTCCTACAATGAGCAGTTCTTC. Encoded protein: CASSVHGGSSYNEQFF.